The following is a TCR beta chain sequence with its context. As yet, its antigen is unknown. This record comes from a study of beta chain features in type 1 diabetes. Study-level results: When Type 1 diabetes patients were examined, their TCRB CDR3s proved moderately but significantly shorter in all four CD4+ subsets.

The authors reverse transcribed all of the isolated RNA, so sequencing captured expressed TCRB transcripts. Mean read depth for naive, central memory and regulatory T cell samples was approximately 3.57 million reads. Method: immunoSEQ multiplex PCR; TCRdb's copy keeps in-frame clones and lacks some. Here the sample spans about 240,000 clones, about 14% being singletons. The V segment lost 6 bases and the J segment 3 bases; nucleotides outside the gene matches: 5. The CDR3 spans 15 residues. The germline gives CDR1 SGDLS, CDR2 YYNGEE. The chain combines TRBV9 with TRBJ2-1; 11 bases are a match to TRBD1. The sequence derives from a man in his thirties or forties with type 1 diabetes. Sequencing was carried out using naive CD4+ T cells from blood. CDR3: CASTPGTGGYNEQFF. The CDR3 coding sequence is TGTGCCAGCACTCCCGGGACAGGGGGCTACAATGAGCAGTTCTTC.